The 13 T cell receptor beta chains presented below share a single source sample, sequenced in a study of cytomegalovirus exposure and HLA in healthy donors. The PCR had 60 Vbeta and 13 Jbeta primers. Sequenced by immunoSEQ multiplex PCR; TCRdb stores in-frame clones only, minus some. Among approximately 150,000 clones, 75% to 90% were seen once, and the ten largest hold roughly 2%. What was sequenced was PBMCs. The source is a human donor in good health.

The rearrangement joins TRBV5-6 to TRBJ2-3; 11 positions match TRBD2. Germline lookup yields CDR1 SGHDT and CDR2 YYEEEE. The V segment lost 3 bases and the J segment 1 base; nucleotides outside the gene matches: 4. This CDR3 has 16 amino acids. The CDR3 spells CASSSQTSGGTDTQYF. The CDR3 DNA is TGTGCCAGCAGCTCCCAGACTAGCGGGGGCACAGATACGCAGTATTTT.

V gene TRBV5-4 combines with J gene TRBJ1-2; no firm D call. Germline loops: CDR1 SGHNT, CDR2 YYREEE (reference sequence). The CDR3 runs to 15 residues. The V end was cut by 4 bases, the J end by 5 bases, with 18 bases between. The CDR3 is CASSPTPLFKYGYTF. In DNA form, the CDR3 reads TGTGCCAGCAGCCCCACCCCCCTATTTAAGTATGGCTACACCTTC.

The chain combines TRBV4-3 with TRBJ2-3, with D maybe TRBD2 (5 bases). The CDR3 is 14 residues long. Trimming cost V 0 bases and J 2 bases, with 6 bases left between them. CDR1 and CDR2 from the germline V gene are LGHNA and YSLEER. The chain's CDR3 is CASSQEAVTDTQYF. The CDR3 nucleotides are TGCGCCAGCAGCCAAGAAGCGGTCACAGATACGCAGTATTTT.

This chain uses TRBV7-9 with TRBJ2-7; the D gene is possibly TRBD1 (6 bases). Looked up from germline, CDR1 is SEHNR and CDR2 is FQNEAQ (reference sequence). The CDR3 has 17 residues. V was clipped by 5 bases and J by 0 bases, with 20 bases between them. The CDR3 sequence: CASSQGIIQGFSYEQYF. The CDR3 DNA sequence: TGTGCCAGCAGCCAGGGTATAATACAGGGATTCTCCTACGAGCAGTACTTC.

The chain combines TRBV11-2 with TRBJ2-1; TRBD2 aligns across 11 bases. CDR3 length: 15 residues. V shed 6 bases and J 4 bases; nucleotides not matched to a gene: 5. The germline CDR1 and CDR2 sequences are SGHAT and FQNNGV. CDR3 DNA: TGTGCCAGCAGTTCGACTAGCGGGGAATACAATGAGCAGTTCTTC. Translating it yields CASSSTSGEYNEQFF.

The chain carries TRBV4-2 and TRBJ2-2, with D maybe TRBD2 (5 bases). The V end was cut by 0 bases, the J end by 4 bases, with 6 bases between. This CDR3 has 14 amino acids. CDR1 LGHNA and CDR2 YNFKEQ come from the germline V gene. The CDR3 loop reads CASSQERGTGELFF. In DNA, the CDR3 is TGTGCCAGCAGCCAAGAACGGGGCACCGGGGAGCTGTTTTTT.

This chain connects TRBV29-1 to TRBJ1-1; 8 positions agree with TRBD1. The V gene end was trimmed by 4 bases and the J gene end by 12 bases; junction bases not matched to a gene: 7. CDR3 size: 11 residues. Per the germline V gene, CDR1 is SQVTM and CDR2 is ANQGSEA. The CDR3 region is CSVGGTGLTFF. CDR3 bases: TGCAGCGTTGGGGGGACAGGCTTAACTTTCTTT.

V gene TRBV4-3 combines with J gene TRBJ1-1, with D perhaps TRBD1 (5 bases). CDR3 length equals 18 residues. Germline CDR1 and CDR2: LGHNA and YSLEER. Trimming stripped 0 bases from V and 4 bases from J, with 21 bases between. The CDR3 sequence is CASSQDWSSSGHGTEAFF. The CDR3 coding sequence is TGCGCCAGCAGCCAAGATTGGTCGTCGTCAGGGCACGGCACTGAAGCTTTCTTT.

The chain couples TRBV27 to TRBJ2-5, with D perhaps matching TRBD1 (6 bases). The better agreement between TRBJ2-7 and the DNA end casts doubt on the J call. The germline gives CDR1 MNHEY, CDR2 SMNVEV (reference sequence). CDR3 length: 12 amino acids. CDR3 amino acids: CASSFGGAEQYF. DNA for the CDR3: TGTGCCAGCAGCTTTGGGGGCGCCGAGCAGTACTTC.

The CDR3 region has the DNA TGTGCCAGCAGCCGAGTTGGCGGGGGGGGTGGTGAGCAGTTCTTC. Its translation is CASSRVGGGGGEQFF. The rearrangement joins TRBV14 to TRBJ2-1; TRBD2 agrees at 9 bases. The trim removed 4 bases at V and 9 bases at J, leaving 10 bases unmatched. The CDR3 has 15 amino acids. From germline, CDR1 is SGHDN and CDR2 FVKESK. Full variable domain (remainder filled in from reference TRBV14 and TRBJ2-1): EAGVTQFPSHSVIEKGQTVTLRCDPISGHDNLYWYRRVMGKEIKFLLHFVKESKQDESGMPNNRFLAERTGGTYSTLKVQPAELEDSGVYFCASSRVGGGGGEQFFGPGTRLTVL.

CDR3 residues: CASSGLTSGSTDTQYF. For the CDR3, the DNA is TGTGCCAGCAGCGGACTGACTAGCGGAAGCACAGATACGCAGTATTTT. The rearrangement uses TRBV9 and TRBJ2-3; the match to TRBD2 covers 9 bases. The trim removed 3 bases at V and 0 bases at J, leaving 5 bases unmatched. This CDR3 comprises 16 residues. Germline assignment: CDR1 SGDLS and CDR2 YYNGEE.

The rearrangement links TRBV5-1 to TRBJ1-1, with D uncertain. Germline CDR1 is SGHRS and CDR2 is YFSETQ. V was cut by 0 bases and J by 1 base, with 10 bases left in between. The length of the CDR3 is 15 residues. CDR3 in amino acids: CASSLAGGRNTEAFF. The CDR3 bases are TGCGCCAGCAGCTTGGCCGGAGGCAGGAACACTGAAGCTTTCTTT.

The chain joins TRBV5-1 to TRBJ1-6, with TRBD1 matching over 7 bases. V was clipped by 3 bases and J by 6 bases; unmatched bases: 3. The CDR3 covers 14 residues. Germline V lookup: CDR1 SGHRS, CDR2 YFSETQ. Here the CDR3 reads CASSSGQSNSPLHF. The CDR3 nucleotides read TGCGCCAGCAGCTCGGGACAGAGTAATTCACCCCTCCACTTT.